Below, one T cell receptor (beta chain) is given with its context. Which antigen it targets is not known. Qualities for individual bases were not recorded, and no much larger clone is one base off. These data come from a study of cytomegalovirus exposure and HLA in healthy donors (dated 2017 in TCRdb). With respect to the entire study: According to an earlier analysis of a few hundred of the donors, some 180 million T cells yielded some 120 million unique TCR beta sequences and 276 Gb of sequence data. Roughly 300 gigabases of sequencing data and 70 million to 85 million unique TCR sequences were included in an early release covering 550 to 650 HLA-typed donors. The genetic ancestry cluster associated with self-reported Caucasian donors included 80% to 90% of the roughly 380 genotyped donors. The study aimed to test whether cataloging public T cell receptors could reveal signatures of past pathogen exposure. The T cell repertoires of around 670 subjects were profiled by immunosequencing and related to cytomegalovirus serostatus. Along with the approximately 650-subject first cohort, a separate validation cohort of over 90 different subjects was used. To predict cytomegalovirus infection status, the study brought together high-throughput TCR immunosequencing, statistical association of individual TCRs with disease status, and machine learning. In a later analysis, previously published TCR beta repertoires from more than 500 donors were re-analyzed and high-resolution HLA genotyping was added so that TCR occurrence patterns could be studied. Rather than drawing on any new phenotypic data, the later analysis identified candidate immune exposures from TCR beta sequences and the way those sequences occurred across donors. An earlier analysis of a few hundred of the donors applied high-throughput TCR beta sequencing to assess whether each TCR beta V gene segment acted as functional or pseudogenic. Donor age, sex, ethnicity and CMV serostatus were compiled together with the repertoire data. A later genetic analysis took genome-wide SNP genotypes for about 60% of the roughly 670 donors and used that subset as a discovery cohort. Every discovery cohort repertoire had been produced on one sequencing platform. Class I and class II HLA loci were covered by the typing at four-digit resolution. The number of donors typed differed by locus, with 629-630 for A, B, C, DRB1 and DQB1, 522 for DQA1, 606 for DPA1, and around 460 for DPB1. About five DR-DQ haplotypes were treated as single units for association and clustering because of strong linkage in the cohort. Among around 400 genotyped donors of the cohort, an average of approximately 240,000 unique TCR beta nucleotide sequences was sequenced per donor, of which roughly 18% were non-productive.

The cohort was made up of under 800 healthy bone marrow donors. At the time of sampling, every cohort member was nominally healthy, though immune exposures that went unrecorded were likely present. The donor tested CMV seronegative and was one of the 352 seronegative cohort members. A peripheral blood sample was provided by each donor, and peripheral blood mononuclear cells were used for TCR beta sequencing. The Qiagen DNeasy Blood Extraction Kit was used to extract genomic DNA from the blood cell samples. Receptor amplification or capture employed the immunoSEQ multiplex PCR assay. A mixture of 60 forward primers for TCR Vbeta segments and 13 reverse primers for TCR Jbeta segments was used in the multiplex PCR. A multiplex PCR assay on genomic DNA amplified the CDR3 region of rearranged TCR beta genes. The Illumina HiSeq System was used to sequence the amplified TCR beta libraries as 87-base-pair reads. The study's processing was this. Across the 700 or so repertoires, a later analysis counted 80 million or so unique TCR beta chains, 9.5 million to 12 million of which were shared by at least two donors. Raw reads were error-corrected and collapsed into unique sequences with a nearest-neighbor algorithm that merged closely related sequences to remove PCR and sequencing errors. V, D and J gene segments were assigned by aligning CDR3 sequences to IMGT reference sequences. Each retained sequence needed at least a six-nucleotide match to both a V gene segment and a J gene segment. A rearrangement counted as productive if the CDR3 had no stop codons and remained in frame with V and J, and every other rearrangement counted as non-productive. Following IMGT convention, CDR3 was defined as the stretch from the second conserved V-encoded cysteine to the conserved J-encoded phenylalanine. The earlier analysis of 450 to 750 of the donors excluded any sequence lacking an unambiguous match to a single V gene segment. An earlier analysis of 550 to 650 of the donors classified V segments as functional when productive rearrangements were above 56.7% and as segregating when the standard deviation between donors was above 5%. A statistical classification framework was built for diagnosing cytomegalovirus status from the catalog of TCR beta chain sequences. In a later analysis, V and J genes were assigned by comparing TCR nucleotide sequences against IMGT/GENE-DB human TR gene sequences. Using the TCRdist pipeline, a later analysis assigned CDR3 sequences along with most-parsimonious VDJ recombination scenarios. A later analysis defined each TCR beta chain by its CDR3 amino acid sequence plus V-gene family, and excluded reads lacking a unique V-gene family. To address suspected cross-contamination and a sequencing artifact, a later analysis removed 592 highly shared, low-generation-probability nucleotide sequences. In a later analysis, a clonal expansion index was calculated for each public chain from normalized within-repertoire ranks of inferred template counts. A later analysis computed generation probabilities with a VDJ recombination model fitted to out-of-frame rearrangements, and checked the results against IGoR. Hypergeometric tests were used in a later analysis to score TCR-TCR, TCR-HLA and TCR-CMV co-occurrence, with a repertoire-size bias correction applied to the TCR pairs. False discovery rates were estimated in a later analysis by permuting HLA or CMV assignments 20 times. In a later analysis, co-occurring TCRs were grouped using DBSCAN, and TCRdist sequence similarity was added for clustering within HLA-allele-positive subsets. Repertoires with fewer than 30,000 or more than 120,000 public chains were left out of co-occurrence clustering, as were several repertoires with anomalous nucleotide sharing. TCRdb holds this immuneACCESS table with in-frame rearrangements only. Some clones are missing; in checked studies, unresolved V genes explain under half, and the rest has no known cause. The V and J calls and clone size are taken from that table; D and trimming were inferred from the DNA. This sample gives around 200,000 clones in total; over 70% of them show up just once. In total, the top ten clones hold about 3.8% of the sample.

From the germline V gene (reference sequence), CDR1 is MNHNY and CDR2 is SVGAGI. V is pruned by 2 bases and J by 13 bases, leaving 9 bases of the junction without a gene match. The CDR3 holds 14 amino acids from the cysteine to the phenylalanine. CDR3 DNA only is kept here, 42 bases in frame from base 1. Results and caveats for the whole study, not just this receptor: A few of the identified cytomegalovirus-associated TCR beta chains were confirmed in vitro to be specific for cytomegalovirus antigens. Because counts were too low, seventeen rarely observed V segments, including chromosome 9 orphons, were excluded from the earlier analysis of 587 of the donors. A further reported finding was that TCR beta sequences accurately predicted the HLA-A and HLA-B alleles for most subjects in the first cohort. In a later genetic analysis, fewer N-insertions in productive TCRs were reported among donors in an Asian-associated ancestry cluster than the approximately 670-donor mean. A later analysis found that TCR association rates varied across HLA loci, with DRB1 alleles showing the most associated TCRs and HLA-C alleles the fewest. In a later genetic analysis, a missense DCLRE1C variant was associated with V-gene and J-gene trimming of TCR beta chains, and the association was replicated in an independent cohort. Some IMGT-functional V segments, including TRBV6-2 and TRBV6-3, could not be told apart with the 87-base-pair reads, so those segments were excluded. A cluster of highly shared sequence variants was judged likely to be a technical artifact of the sequencing pipeline. In a later analysis, most CMV-associated TCR beta chains were found to appear HLA-restricted, with HLA associations seemingly driven largely by CMV exposure. A later analysis found that HLA-associated TCR beta chains were more clonally expanded and had lower generation probabilities than equally common non-associated chains. In the study, some 180 TCR beta chains were listed as associated with cytomegalovirus. Specific HLA alleles were associated with some 15,000 TCR beta sequences at a false discovery rate of 0.05 in a later analysis. Roughly uniform sequencing depth across donors was assumed in presence/absence analyses, although this assumption may not hold. HLA typing was unavailable for some donors at each locus, so association tests used only the typed subset. According to a later analysis, parvovirus B19, influenza, CMV and Epstein-Barr virus appeared linked to several top co-occurrence clusters. Most TCR sequences were observed very rarely across donors, whereas some public TCRs were present in many individuals. In an earlier analysis of around 500 of the donors, most TCR beta V segments appeared in productive rearrangements about 90% or about 30% of the time, broadly matching IMGT annotations. CMV serostatus was the only immune exposure information available for the cohort. Assigning TCR associations to individual alleles was difficult when HLA alleles, especially DR and DQ, strongly co-occurred. In both the original and validation cohorts, the classifier was reported to diagnose cytomegalovirus status with high specificity and sensitivity. The cohort was sequenced for TCR beta chains only, and without alpha or paired-chain data the features that could be detected were limited. According to the authors, the approach could potentially be generalized to other disease states and immunological phenotypes. Linkage disequilibrium might explain the correlated functional status among segregating V segments, but an unknown experimental factor could not be excluded.

The sequence was collected from a man in his fifties or sixties in good health and CMV-seronegative. Recombination linked TRBV6-6 to TRBJ2-1; 9 central bases correspond to TRBD2. The sequenced sample was PBMCs. The CDR3 reads as follows: CASSYGAGGPLQFF. The DNA sequence is TGTGCCAGCAGTTACGGGGCGGGGGGGCCTCTCCAGTTCTTC.